This is a list of T cell receptor beta chains from one sample in a study of identical twins. Via MiXCR, TCRdb re-called the 5' RACE reads, giving one row per CDR3 protein. Of 200,000 or so distinct CDR3 sequences in the sample, 15% to 20% were seen once. The same data also contributed to another study, on T cells expressing NK-cell markers.

Material: CD8+ T cells sorted from blood. The receptors derive from a woman aged 18-29 years in good health. The conserved cysteine and the conserved F or W are not part of the CDR3 here. The order of the fields is V gene, J gene, clone size, CDR3 protein. Expanded clones are given a class, and other clones once, few, many or no size at all.

TRBV5-6,TRBJ2-2,.,AITPGPNTGELF
TRBV7-9,TRBJ1-2,.,ASSLGTPYGYT
TRBV12-3/TRBV12-4,TRBJ2-2,.,ASSLVPSGSLELF
TRBV11-2,TRBJ2-1,few,ASSLGFSGALTYNEQF
TRBV12-3/TRBV12-4,TRBJ2-5,.,ASSLAGSRL
TRBV5-4,TRBJ2-5,.,ASRGKQETQY
TRBV6-5,TRBJ2-3,.,ASSYSGGWGTDTQY
TRBV6-5,TRBJ1-3,.,ASSSPVSSGNTIY
TRBV4-1,TRBJ2-2,.,ASTRTVGNTGELF
TRBV11-2,TRBJ2-7,.,ASSSLGVVGEQY
TRBV11-2,TRBJ2-7,.,ASSLYGPRAGGWWEQY
TRBV12-3/TRBV12-4,TRBJ2-1,.,ASRWDQYNEQF
TRBV7-2,TRBJ2-7,few,ASSLYINEQY
TRBV12-3/TRBV12-4,TRBJ2-1,few,ASSSGLAGGGVEQF
TRBV2,TRBJ1-5,few,ASSDGAGSRPQH
TRBV11-2,TRBJ2-5,few,ASSPTMPQETQY
TRBV5-1,TRBJ2-7,few,ASSLVAGHTTRTYEQY
TRBV10-2,TRBJ2-7,.,ASSVRLAVTYEQY
TRBV13,TRBJ2-3,few,ASSALFRSGDTQY
TRBV9,TRBJ1-1,.,ASSPGTGETEAF
TRBV7-2,TRBJ2-3,.,ASSFRTLLSTDTQY
TRBV3-1,TRBJ2-7,.,ASSPHGEGPSSSYEQY
TRBV6-2/TRBV6-3,TRBJ2-4,few,ASSFSGNIQY
TRBV9,TRBJ1-1,.,ASSLTGVPMNTEAF
TRBV7-6,TRBJ2-7,few,ASSLAAGTRSYEQY
TRBV7-8,TRBJ2-5,few,ASSPENELQY
TRBV5-1,TRBJ2-7,few,ASSFLQGAQRVGCEQY
TRBV29-1,TRBJ2-3,.,SLATRDRESDTQY
TRBV12-3/TRBV12-4,TRBJ2-1,.,ASRTRGGGNNEQF
TRBV5-6,TRBJ2-5,.,ASSLELAGVETQY
TRBV29-1,TRBJ2-1,.,SVAARATYNEQF
TRBV6-2/TRBV6-3,TRBJ2-5,few,ASSSWTNQETQY
TRBV15,TRBJ2-1,few,ATSRDGGPNEQF
TRBV11-2,TRBJ2-5,.,ASSALWGQQETQY
TRBV5-5,TRBJ1-5,.,ASSPGTGNQPQH
TRBV11-2,TRBJ2-3,.,ASRPIALTDTQY
TRBV5-6,TRBJ2-7,few,ASVEGGDYEQY
TRBV7-2,TRBJ2-1,few,ASSISSNEQF
TRBV15,TRBJ2-3,.,ATSTPRVAASTDTQY
TRBV2,TRBJ1-3,few,ASVGNTIY
TRBV12-3/TRBV12-4,TRBJ2-2,.,ASNHGTENTGELF
TRBV3-1,TRBJ2-7,.,ASSQNSRSYEQY
TRBV20-1,TRBJ2-1,.,SASGGLAGGFEQF
TRBV7-8,TRBJ2-1,.,ASSPGTGGDHNEQF
TRBV10-3,TRBJ2-7,.,AINTDSRYEQY
TRBV28,TRBJ2-3,few,ASSFRRDTQY
TRBV20-1,TRBJ1-1,few,SARQGTEAF
TRBV28,TRBJ2-5,.,ASSLSGQIQETQY
TRBV5-1,TRBJ2-1,many,ASSSGLAGEAEQF
TRBV12-3/TRBV12-4,TRBJ2-1,.,ASSFLASGMENEQF
TRBV2,TRBJ2-1,.,ASSPAGPNEQF
TRBV20-1,TRBJ2-7,.,SARPSAEGNYEQY
TRBV4-1,TRBJ2-3,once,ASSQEGLLAGGTDTQY
TRBV12-3/TRBV12-4,TRBJ2-1,.,ASSPAGHRSYNEQF
TRBV7-7,TRBJ2-5,many,ASSPVLGGTQY
TRBV12-3/TRBV12-4,TRBJ1-5,.,ASSLGTGVQPQH
TRBV5-6,TRBJ1-5,few,ASSLGTASNQPQH
TRBV12-3/TRBV12-4,TRBJ2-3,.,ASSSVGGTDTQY
TRBV27,TRBJ2-3,.,ASRDRGTDTQY
TRBV20-1,TRBJ2-3,few,SARTVYPSGADTQY